The next 9 T cell receptor beta chains were all read from a single sample in a study of preoperative IRX-2 immunotherapy in early breast cancer. The treatment: preoperative locoregional IRX-2 cytokine immunotherapy. Assay: immunoSEQ multiplex PCR; the TCRdb copy retains only in-frame clones and omits some. The sample shows under 50,000 clones, around four fifths of them seen only once. The specimen comprised lymph node tissue, sampled after IRX-2 immunotherapy. The source is a human donor with breast cancer.

The CDR3 here is CASSIGQGDRNEQFF. The CDR3, as DNA: TGTGCCAGTAGTATAGGACAGGGGGACCGCAATGAGCAGTTCTTC. This chain joins TRBV19 and TRBJ2-1, with 9 bases aligning to TRBD1. Germline values: CDR1 LNHDA, CDR2 SQIVND (reference sequence). With 1 base clipped from V and 6 bases from J, the junction kept 4 bases outside the gene matches. The CDR3 totals 15 residues.

CDR3 protein: CASTPFGGMNTEAFF. The CDR3 nucleotides read TGTGCCAGTACCCCCTTTGGAGGTATGAACACTGAAGCTTTCTTT. This rearrangement joins TRBV12-2 to TRBJ1-1. TRBV12-2 is described as a pseudogene. The length of the CDR3 is 15 residues.

The rearrangement links TRBV14 to TRBJ1-4, with D possibly being TRBD1 (6 bases). Germline assignment: CDR1 SGHDN and CDR2 FVKESK. Trimming removed 2 bases from V and 3 bases from J, with 19 bases in between. The CDR3 has 18 amino acids. DNA for the CDR3: TGTGCCAGCAGCCAATTTACGATCGCTGGACAGCCTAATGAAAAACTGTTTTTT. It specifies CASSQFTIAGQPNEKLFF.

The rearrangement uses TRBV7-8 and TRBJ2-3; a weak D match, TRBD2 (6 bases). The CDR3 loop spans 15 amino acids. The ends were cut back, 4 bases at V and 0 bases at J, with 11 bases in the middle. Germline V CDR1 and CDR2: SGHVS, FQNEAQ. The CDR3 loop is CASSSQTRSTDTQYF. DNA for the CDR3: TGTGCCAGCAGCTCCCAGACTAGAAGCACAGATACGCAGTATTTT.

This clone appeared a single time. The chain is built from TRBV5-1 and TRBJ2-3, with a weak D call TRBD2 (7 bases). Trimming cost V 4 bases and J 0 bases, with 9 bases left between them. Germline assignment: CDR1 SGHRS and CDR2 YFSETQ. CDR3 length: 14 amino acids. CDR3 nucleotides: TGCGCCAGCAGCCGGGGGGCTAGCACAGATACGCAGTATTTT. Residues: CASSRGASTDTQYF.

The rearrangement joins TRBV28 to TRBJ2-7, with 7 bases matching TRBD1. J gave up 4 bases and V 6 bases, and 9 bases lay outside the gene matches. Germline CDR1 reads MDHEN; CDR2 reads SYDVKM. This CDR3 has 14 residues. The CDR3 sequence: CASRYRQGVYEQYF. The CDR3 DNA reads as TGTGCCAGCAGGTACAGACAGGGTGTATACGAGCAGTACTTC. Drawing the rest from reference TRBV28 and TRBJ2-7, the complete variable domain is DVKVTQSSRYLVKRTGEKVFLECVQDMDHENMFWYRQDPGLGLRLIYFSYDVKMKEKGDIPEGYSVSREKKERFSLILESASTNQTSMYLCASRYRQGVYEQYFGPGTRLTVT.

The chain has TRBV6-8 and TRBJ2-7; TRBD2 might be the D (6 bases). CDR3 size: 14 residues. Deletions cut 1 base from V and 4 bases from J, with 11 bases between. Germline CDR1 is MNHGY and CDR2 is SAAAGT. CDR3 sequence reads: CASSYLASGYEQYF. The CDR3 DNA sequence: TGTGCCAGCAGTTACTTGGCAAGCGGGTACGAGCAGTACTTC.

The CDR3 reads CASSSMDRVDTEAFF. CDR3 DNA sequence: TGTGCCAGCTCATCTATGGACAGGGTCGACACTGAAGCTTTCTTT. This chain connects TRBV18 to TRBJ1-1, with 8 bases that match TRBD1. V was pared by 5 bases and J by 3 bases, with 8 bases of the junction left unmatched. Germline CDR1 and CDR2: KGHSH and LQKENI. The CDR3 totals 15 residues.

The genes are TRBV19 and TRBJ1-5, with a tentative D call TRBD1 (5 bases). The CDR3 runs 15 residues. V was pared by 0 bases and J by 8 bases, with 14 bases between. Looked up from germline, CDR1 is LNHDA and CDR2 is SQIVND (reference sequence). The CDR3 sequence is CASSIEGDPRKPQHF. The CDR3 DNA sequence: TGTGCCAGTAGTATAGAAGGGGACCCAAGGAAGCCCCAGCATTTT.